Below, 10 T cell receptor beta chains from the same sample are listed, as sequenced in a study of type 1 and type 2 diabetes patients. The PCR template was genomic DNA. The TCR beta CDR3 region was amplified using 30 forward and 13 reverse primers. TCRdb called the multiplex PCR reads again in MiXCR, with one record for every CDR3 protein. The table lists 250,000 or so distinct CDR3 sequences, around 47% of them singletons. The sequencing input was peripheral blood mononuclear cells (PBMCs). Source of these receptors: a man between 18 and 29 years old with type 2 diabetes.

The V call is TRBV27, the J call TRBJ2-3, with D possibly TRBD2 on 7 matching bases. Looked up from germline, CDR1 is MNHEY and CDR2 is SMNVEV (reference sequence). CDR3 length: 16 residues. V was pared by 2 bases and J by 2 bases, with 14 bases between. In DNA form, the CDR3 reads TGTGCCAGCAGTTTAGGGCGGGGGACAAACACAGATACGCAGTATTTT. This encodes CASSLGRGTNTDTQYF.

This clonotype was detected only a few times. The V gene is TRBV2, the J gene TRBJ2-5, with D perhaps TRBD1 (5 bases). Germline assignment: CDR1 SNHLY and CDR2 FYNNEI. The CDR3 covers 14 residues. Trimming pared 6 bases from V and 5 bases from J, leaving 16 bases between. Here the CDR3 reads CASRGRQIAETQYF. In DNA form, the CDR3 reads TGTGCCAGCAGGGGTAGACAGATCGCGGAGACCCAGTACTTC.

Of note for this clonotype: One junction end disagrees with the germline gene, perhaps due to a read error. J is TRBJ2-2 and V is TRBV9; perhaps TRBD1 as D (6 bases). The CDR3 length is 12 residues. From germline, CDR1 is SGDLS and CDR2 YYNGEE. CDR3 sequence reads: CASSATLGALFF. The CDR3 region has the DNA TGTGCCAGCAGCGCGACTCTGGGGGCGCTGTTTTTT. Full variable domain (remainder filled in from reference TRBV9 and TRBJ2-2): DSGVTQTPKHLITATGQRVTLRCSPRSGDLSVYWYQQSLDQGLQFLIQYYNGEERAKGNILERFSAQQFPDLHSELNLSSLELGDSALYFCASSATLGALFFGEGSRLTVL.

This clonotype was observed a single time. The V call is TRBV13, the J call TRBJ2-7; D might be TRBD2 (5 bases). The CDR3 has 14 residues. Germline values: CDR1 PRHDT, CDR2 FYEKMQ (reference sequence). V was clipped by 5 bases and J by 5 bases, with 16 bases between them. CDR3 residues: CASSAGPGNHEQYF. CDR3 sequence (DNA): TGTGCCAGCAGCGCCGGCCCCGGGAACCACGAGCAGTACTTC. Drawing the rest from reference TRBV13 and TRBJ2-7, the complete variable domain is AAGVIQSPRHLIKEKRETATLKCYPIPRHDTVYWYQQGPGQDPQFLISFYEKMQSDKGSIPDRFSAQQFSDYHSELNMSSLELGDSALYFCASSAGPGNHEQYFGPGTRLTVT.

The rearrangement uses TRBV7-2 and TRBJ2-5; D is possibly TRBD1 (5 bases). The CDR3 totals 14 residues. Trimming shortened V by 4 bases and J by 2 bases, and 11 bases separated the two germline ends. Germline V gene data show CDR1 as SGHTA and CDR2 as FQGNSA. For the CDR3, the DNA is TGTGCCAGCAGCTCGCGAAGGGGACAAGAGACCCAGTACTTC. It encodes CASSSRRGQETQYF.

The table lists this clonotype with a few counts. This rearrangement joins TRBV7-4 to TRBJ1-1, with D uncertain. There are 14 residues in the CDR3. V was trimmed by 0 bases and J by 2 bases, leaving 7 bases between them. CDR1 and CDR2 from the germline V gene are SGHVT and SQSDAQ. In nucleotides, the CDR3 is TGTGCCAGCAGCTTAGCGGATTTCAACACTGAAGCTTTCTTT. Its protein is CASSLADFNTEAFF. The complete variable domain, with remaining parts taken from reference TRBV7-4 and TRBJ1-1, reads GAGVSQSPRYKVAKRGRDVALRCDSISGHVTLYWYRQTLGQGSEVLTYSQSDAQRDKSGRPSGRFSAERPERSVSTLKIQRTEQGDSAVYLCASSLADFNTEAFFGQGTRLTVV.

The chain has TRBV12-3 or TRBV12-4 and TRBJ1-2; D not certain. The CDR3 totals 13 residues. V was pared by 3 bases and J by 2 bases, with 7 bases between. CDR3 loop: CASSFLQNYGYTF. CDR3 nucleotides: TGTGCCAGCAGTTTTCTGCAAAACTATGGCTACACCTTC.

This clonotype was counted at least ten times. The rearrangement links TRBV2 to TRBJ2-5; 12 nucleotides align to TRBD2. Germline loops: CDR1 SNHLY, CDR2 FYNNEI. The CDR3 length is 15 residues. J gave up 0 bases and V 9 bases, and 5 bases lay outside the gene matches. CDR3 protein: CASGGLAGNQETQYF. CDR3 DNA: TGTGCCAGTGGAGGACTAGCGGGGAACCAAGAGACCCAGTACTTC.

CDR3 nucleotides: TGCAGCGCTGAGAGGCTCAATGAGCAGTTCTTC. It translates to CSAERLNEQFF. This chain joins TRBV29-1 and TRBJ2-1; no clear D gene. V was trimmed by 7 bases and J by 6 bases, leaving 10 bases between them. Germline-derived CDR1 and CDR2 are SQVTM and ANQGSEA. The CDR3 is 11 residues long.

The chain employs TRBV29-1 and TRBJ2-1; weak D call: TRBD2 (6 bases). The CDR3 covers 13 residues. Trimming stripped 4 bases from V and 7 bases from J, with 14 bases between. Germline CDR1 reads SQVTM; CDR2 reads ANQGSEA. Written as DNA, the CDR3 is TGCAGCGTTGCCCCCGGGAGTACTAATGAGCAGTTCTTC. This gives the protein CSVAPGSTNEQFF.